Listed here are 24 T cell receptor beta chains from one sample, sequenced in a study of early T cells in non-severe SARS-CoV-2 infection. TCRdb reprocessed the 5' RACE reads with MiXCR, giving one entry per CDR3 protein. The data contain around 44,000 distinct CDR3 sequences, roughly 9.8% of them seen just once; the ten biggest clones take up roughly 8.3%. The sample consisted of whole blood. The source is an adult who was a healthcare worker with PCR-confirmed SARS-CoV-2 infection or an uninfected control (not recorded which).

J is TRBJ2-2 and V is TRBV7-8; 7 nucleotides agree with TRBD1. In germline, CDR1 is SGHVS, CDR2 FQNEAQ. The CDR3 runs to 14 residues. V lost 5 bases, J lost 3 bases, and 3 bases stayed unmatched. The CDR3 spells CASSIDRDTGELFF. The CDR3 nucleotides are TGTGCCAGCAGCATCGACAGGGACACCGGGGAGCTGTTTTTT. The whole variable domain, filled in from reference TRBV7-8 and TRBJ2-2, reads GAGVSQSPRYKVAKRGQDVALRCDPISGHVSLFWYQQALGQGPEFLTYFQNEAQLDKSGLPSDRFFAERPEGSVSTLKIQRTQQEDSAVYLCASSIDRDTGELFFGEGSRLTVL.

This clonotype was found many times. The genes are TRBV11-3 and TRBJ2-1, with a tentative D call TRBD2 (5 bases). The CDR3 totals 15 residues. V dropped 1 base and J dropped 6 bases, with 13 bases sitting between them. Germline assignment: CDR1 SGHNT and CDR2 YENEEA. CDR3 protein: CASSLARGRRNEQFF. As DNA, the CDR3 is TGTGCCAGCAGCTTAGCCAGAGGGAGACGCAATGAGCAGTTCTTC.

In its sample, this clonotype was seen once. The gene calls are TRBV11-2 and TRBJ1-1, with D uncertain. Germline lookup yields CDR1 SGHAT and CDR2 FQNNGV. The CDR3 runs 13 residues. V dropped 5 bases and J dropped 0 bases, with 7 bases sitting between them. CDR3 in DNA: TGTGCCAGCAGCCCAGCCGTGAACACTGAAGCTTTCTTT. Amino acids: CASSPAVNTEAFF.

The rearrangement joins TRBV7-9 to TRBJ2-3; D call uncertain. CDR1 and CDR2 (germline): SEHNR, FQNEAQ (reference sequence). V lost 5 bases and J 6 bases, leaving 9 bases between the germline ends. This CDR3 comprises 12 residues. The CDR3 DNA reads as TGTGCCAGCAGCCCTGTTTCGGATACGCAGTATTTT. It codes for CASSPVSDTQYF.

The CDR3 nucleotides read TGTGCCGGAGGGACAGGGCAAGAGACCCAGTACTTC. Translating gives CAGGTGQETQYF. The chain combines TRBV28 with TRBJ2-5; 9 bases fit TRBD1. CDR3 length equals 12 residues. V lost 11 bases, J lost 2 bases, and 3 bases stayed unmatched. Germline V gene sequence: CDR1 MDHEN, CDR2 SYDVKM.

V gene TRBV12-3 or TRBV12-4 combines with J gene TRBJ2-5; 7 bases match TRBD1. The CDR3 sequence is 15 residues long. V shed 5 bases, J shed 2 bases, and the junction held 8 bases outside the gene matches. The CDR3 sequence: CASSIKGARQETQYF. The CDR3 nucleotides are TGTGCCAGCAGTATAAAGGGGGCTAGGCAAGAGACCCAGTACTTC.

This clonotype has ten or more counts. Here the CDR3 DNA reads TGTGCCAGCAGACTCGACTTCTACAATGAGCAGTTCTTC. Amino acids: CASRLDFYNEQFF. This rearrangement joins TRBV4-2 to TRBJ2-1; D is unclear. The CDR3 runs 13 residues. CDR1 and CDR2 from the germline V gene are LGHNA and YNFKEQ. V gave up 6 bases and J gave up 3 bases, with 9 bases separating them.

This clonotype has at least ten counts. The chain employs TRBV18 and TRBJ1-4; D is undetermined. Trimming left V 8 bases short and J 4 bases short, with 17 bases between. This CDR3 has 15 residues. Germline assignment: CDR1 KGHSH and CDR2 LQKENI. The CDR3 bases are TGTGCCAGCGCACAGACGAAAGCACTTAATGAAAAACTGTTTTTT. Translated: CASAQTKALNEKLFF.

This clonotype was counted ten times or more. The rearrangement uses TRBV10-3 and TRBJ2-7; D call uncertain. Trimming took off 0 bases at V and 1 base at J, with 10 bases between the two ends. The CDR3 runs 15 residues. In germline, CDR1 is ENHRY, CDR2 SYGVKD. CDR3 region: CAISESRRSSYEQYF. The DNA for the CDR3 is TGTGCCATCAGTGAGTCCCGGCGGTCTTCCTACGAGCAGTACTTC.

V gene TRBV27 combines with J gene TRBJ1-4, with D perhaps matching TRBD1 (5 bases). The V end lost 4 bases, the J end lost 5 bases, and 23 bases lay between the germline ends. Germline V CDR1 and CDR2: MNHEY, SMNVEV (reference sequence). The CDR3 contains 18 residues. The CDR3 sequence is CASSYQGLKRGNNEKLFF. CDR3 DNA sequence: TGTGCCAGCAGTTATCAGGGACTAAAGCGGGGCAACAATGAAAAACTGTTTTTT.

This clonotype has just a few counts. J is TRBJ2-3 and V is TRBV5-1; possibly TRBD2 for D (6 bases). The CDR3 has 21 residues. Trimming took 0 bases from V and 1 from J, leaving 27 bases between them. Germline CDR1 and CDR2: SGHRS and YFSETQ. The CDR3 here is CASSLAGIASEKPWGTDTQYF. CDR3 sequence (DNA): TGCGCCAGCAGCTTGGCCGGGATAGCTAGCGAGAAACCCTGGGGCACAGATACGCAGTATTTT.

This clonotype was counted ten times or more. The chain carries TRBV29-1 and TRBJ1-1, with D possibly being TRBD1 (5 bases). The CDR3 has 12 residues. From germline, CDR1 is SQVTM and CDR2 ANQGSEA. Trimming removed 3 bases at V and 5 bases at J, with 10 bases between. The CDR3 sequence is CSVDQGGTEAFF. CDR3 DNA sequence: TGCAGCGTTGACCAGGGAGGAACTGAAGCTTTCTTT.

The chain links TRBV12-3 or TRBV12-4 to TRBJ1-1; D is perhaps TRBD1 (5 bases). Trimming left V 5 bases short and J 4 bases short, with 20 bases between. There are 16 residues in the CDR3. The CDR3 is CASSLTPGQGGTEAFF. Here the CDR3 DNA reads TGTGCCAGCAGTCTTACCCCCGGGCAGGGCGGCACTGAAGCTTTCTTT.

At least ten counts were recorded for this clonotype. This chain uses TRBV2 with TRBJ2-6; TRBD2 aligns across 7 bases. The CDR3 is made up of 16 amino acids. Trimming took 3 bases from V and 2 from J; bases not matched to a gene: 4. From germline, CDR1 is SNHLY and CDR2 FYNNEI. CDR3 sequence reads: CASSDREGPGANVLTF. CDR3 bases: TGTGCCAGCAGTGACAGGGAGGGCCCTGGGGCCAACGTCCTGACTTTC.

This clonotype occurred a few times. V and J are TRBV2 and TRBJ1-5; unclear D gene. CDR3 length: 15 amino acids. From germline, CDR1 is SNHLY and CDR2 FYNNEI. V dropped 2 bases and J dropped 0 bases, with 8 bases sitting between them. The CDR3, as DNA: TGTGCCAGCAGTGAAAGGCAGTATAGCAATCAGCCCCAGCATTTT. Its protein product is CASSERQYSNQPQHF.

There are a few counts of this clonotype. This chain connects TRBV5-1 to TRBJ2-3, with unresolved D. V lost 4 bases and J lost 3, with 3 bases in between. This CDR3 spans 11 amino acids. CDR1 is SGHRS, CDR2 YFSETQ, per germline. CDR3: CASSATDTQYF. CDR3 DNA: TGCGCCAGCAGCGCTACAGATACGCAGTATTTT.

This clonotype has at least ten counts. This chain connects TRBV6-1 to TRBJ2-3, with D uncertain. The ends were cut back, 7 bases at V and 2 bases at J, with 13 bases in the middle. Germline V lookup: CDR1 MNHNS, CDR2 SASEGT. The CDR3 runs to 14 residues. The CDR3 DNA is TGTGCCAGCAATAAGGGTGTGGTCACAGATACGCAGTATTTT. Its protein product is CASNKGVVTDTQYF.

This clonotype has a single count. A single base separates this from a much larger clone, so it may be a read error. CDR3 coding DNA: TGTGCCAGCGGCTTGGGGCGCTACAATGAGCAGTTCTTC. This translates into CASGLGRYNEQFF. The chain joins TRBV5-6 to TRBJ2-1, with a tentative D call TRBD1 (5 bases). The CDR3 runs 13 residues. Germline V gene sequence: CDR1 SGHDT, CDR2 YYEEEE. Based on the CDR3 plus reference TRBV5-6 and TRBJ2-1, the full variable domain is DAGVTQSPTHLIKTRGQQVTLRCSPKSGHDTVSWYQQALGQGPQFIFQYYEEEERQRGNFPDRFSGHQFPNYSSELNVNALLLGDSALYLCASGLGRYNEQFFGPGTRLTVL.

The chain employs TRBV27 and TRBJ1-4; maybe TRBD1 (6 bases). The germline gives CDR1 MNHEY, CDR2 SMNVEV (reference sequence). Trimming pared 5 bases from V and 5 bases from J, leaving 15 bases between. The CDR3 covers 15 residues. DNA of the CDR3: TGTGCCAGCAGTCCAACACAGGGTTCGAATGAAAAACTGTTTTTT. Amino acids: CASSPTQGSNEKLFF.

The chain uses TRBV10-3 and TRBJ1-2, with 9 bases matching TRBD1. The trim removed 3 bases at V and 8 bases at J, leaving 10 bases unmatched. Germline CDR1 ENHRY, CDR2 SYGVKD. There are 15 residues in the CDR3. The chain's CDR3 is CAISDRGQGTGGYTF. As DNA, the CDR3 is TGTGCCATCAGTGACCGGGGACAGGGCACGGGGGGCTACACCTTC.

This clonotype was counted at least ten times. The CDR3 DNA reads TGTGCCAGCAGCCCCGCTAGTGTAGTTGTCAAAAACATTCAGTACTTC. This sequence encodes CASSPASVVVKNIQYF. V is TRBV6-2 or TRBV6-3 and J is TRBJ2-4; D is unclear. V was clipped by 6 bases and J by 3 bases, with 18 bases between them. CDR1 MNHEY and CDR2 SVGEGT come from the germline V gene. The CDR3 consists of 16 residues.

The V and J genes are TRBV28 and TRBJ2-7; either TRBD1 or TRBD2 may fit D (5 bases each). This CDR3 contains 14 residues. Per the germline V gene, CDR1 is MDHEN and CDR2 is SYDVKM. Trimming took off 4 bases at V and 2 bases at J, with 12 bases between the two ends. CDR3 DNA sequence: TGTGCCAGCAGTTCCCGGGACGGTCCCTACGAGCAGTACTTC. It encodes CASSSRDGPYEQYF.

V is TRBV9 and J is TRBJ1-1, with 7 bases lining up with TRBD1. CDR3 length: 13 amino acids. Germline CDR1 SGDLS, CDR2 YYNGEE. The V and J ends lost 3 bases and 10 bases, in that order; junction bases with no gene match: 9. In DNA form, the CDR3 reads TGTGCCAGCAGCGCATTAAACAGGGGCCGAGCTTTCTTT. This gives the protein CASSALNRGRAFF. The complete variable domain, with remaining parts taken from reference TRBV9 and TRBJ1-1, reads DSGVTQTPKHLITATGQRVTLRCSPRSGDLSVYWYQQSLDQGLQFLIQYYNGEERAKGNILERFSAQQFPDLHSELNLSSLELGDSALYFCASSALNRGRAFFGQGTRLTVV.

This clonotype came up many times. CDR3 nucleotide sequence: TGTGCCAGCAGCTTAACCGGGAGCTCCTACAATGAGCAGTTCTTC. This encodes CASSLTGSSYNEQFF. The chain is built from TRBV7-2 and TRBJ2-1, with D maybe TRBD2 (6 bases). Per germline, CDR1 SGHTA and CDR2 FQGNSA. The CDR3 is 15 residues long. V shed 2 bases and J shed 0 bases, with 8 bases lying between them.